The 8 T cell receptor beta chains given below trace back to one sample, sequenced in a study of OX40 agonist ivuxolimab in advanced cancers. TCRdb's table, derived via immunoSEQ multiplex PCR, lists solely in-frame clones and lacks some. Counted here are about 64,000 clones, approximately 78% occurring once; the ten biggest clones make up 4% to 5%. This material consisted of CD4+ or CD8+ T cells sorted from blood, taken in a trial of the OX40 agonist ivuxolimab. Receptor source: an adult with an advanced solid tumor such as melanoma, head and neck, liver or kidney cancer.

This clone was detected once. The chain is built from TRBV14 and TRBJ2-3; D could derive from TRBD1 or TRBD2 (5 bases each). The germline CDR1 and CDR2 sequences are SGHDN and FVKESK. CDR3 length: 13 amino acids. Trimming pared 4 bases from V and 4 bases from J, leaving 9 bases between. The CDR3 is CASSLSGPDTQYF. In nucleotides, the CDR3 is TGTGCCAGCAGCCTTTCGGGACCAGATACGCAGTATTTT.

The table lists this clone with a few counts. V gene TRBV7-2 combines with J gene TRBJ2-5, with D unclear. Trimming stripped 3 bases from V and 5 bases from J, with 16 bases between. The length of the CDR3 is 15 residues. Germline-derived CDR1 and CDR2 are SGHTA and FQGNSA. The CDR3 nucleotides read TGTGCCAGCAGCTTTAGCTATCTTATGCCGGAGACCCAGTACTTC. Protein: CASSFSYLMPETQYF.

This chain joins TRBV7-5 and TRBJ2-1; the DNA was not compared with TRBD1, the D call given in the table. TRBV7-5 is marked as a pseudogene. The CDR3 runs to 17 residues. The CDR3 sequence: CVRSSQAGQGQIDEQFF. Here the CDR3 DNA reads TGTGTCAGAAGCTCGCAAGCTGGACAGGGCCAGATTGATGAGCAGTTCTTC.

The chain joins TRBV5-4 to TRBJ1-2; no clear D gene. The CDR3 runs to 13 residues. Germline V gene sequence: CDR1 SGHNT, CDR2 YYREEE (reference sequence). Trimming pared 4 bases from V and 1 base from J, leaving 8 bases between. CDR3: CASSTPGNYGYTF. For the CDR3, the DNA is TGTGCCAGCAGCACGCCCGGTAACTATGGCTACACCTTC.

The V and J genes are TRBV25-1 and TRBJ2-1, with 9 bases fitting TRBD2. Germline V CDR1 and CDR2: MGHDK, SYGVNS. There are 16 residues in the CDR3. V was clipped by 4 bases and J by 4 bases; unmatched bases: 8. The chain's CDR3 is CASSAHFSGGYNEQFF. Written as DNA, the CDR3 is TGTGCCAGCAGTGCCCACTTTAGCGGGGGATACAATGAGCAGTTCTTC.

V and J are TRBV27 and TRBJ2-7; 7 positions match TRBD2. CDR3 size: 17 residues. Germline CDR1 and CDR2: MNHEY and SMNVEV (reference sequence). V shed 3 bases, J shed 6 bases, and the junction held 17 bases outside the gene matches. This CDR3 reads CASSFRWGGTSLVEQYF. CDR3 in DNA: TGTGCCAGCAGTTTTCGGTGGGGGGGAACCAGCCTTGTCGAGCAGTACTTC.

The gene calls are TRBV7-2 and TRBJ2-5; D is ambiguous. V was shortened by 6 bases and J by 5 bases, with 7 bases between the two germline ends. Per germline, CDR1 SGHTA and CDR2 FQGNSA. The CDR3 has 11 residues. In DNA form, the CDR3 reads TGTGCCAGCAGTGACTTGGAGACCCAGTACTTC. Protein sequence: CASSDLETQYF.

The CDR3 region has the DNA TGTGCCAGCAGCTTAGGACAGGGGGCCACTCGAGAAGGCTACACCTTC. Translating it yields CASSLGQGATREGYTF. The chain joins TRBV7-8 to TRBJ1-2; 10 bases fit TRBD1. CDR3 length equals 16 residues. Germline CDR1 is SGHVS and CDR2 is FQNEAQ. V lost 1 base, J lost 8 bases, and 10 bases stayed unmatched. The full variable domain, with the rest looked up from reference TRBV7-8 and TRBJ1-2, is GAGVSQSPRYKVAKRGQDVALRCDPISGHVSLFWYQQALGQGPEFLTYFQNEAQLDKSGLPSDRFFAERPEGSVSTLKIQRTQQEDSAVYLCASSLGQGATREGYTFGSGTRLTVV.